The 20 T cell receptor beta chains in this list originate from one sample, sequenced in a study of T-cell memory formation after mild COVID-19. TCRdb passed the 5' RACE reads through MiXCR, listing each CDR3 protein once. The sample holds about 320,000 distinct CDR3 sequences, more than 13% seen once. The sample taken for sequencing was PBMCs or a T cell subset sorted from them (not recorded which). The origin of the receptors is a man aged 18 to 29 who had mild COVID-19 (a few samples of this study predate the infection). Cell type and time point are not known.

Here the CDR3 DNA reads TGTGCCACCAGTCGCCGGGACACCTCCTACAATGAGCAGTTCTTC. Its protein product is CATSRRDTSYNEQFF. This sequence joins TRBV24-1 and TRBJ2-1; perhaps TRBD1 as D (6 bases). This CDR3 spans 15 amino acids. The V gene lost 6 bases and the J gene lost 0 bases, with 11 bases spanning the gap. Per germline, CDR1 KGHDR and CDR2 SFDVKD.

J is TRBJ1-2 and V is TRBV19; perhaps TRBD1 as D (6 bases). With 9 bases removed from V and 13 bases from J, the gap between germline ends came to 18 bases. This CDR3 contains 11 residues. CDR1 is LNHDA and CDR2 is SQIVND in the germline V gene (reference sequence). The CDR3: CASVQGESVTF. The CDR3 nucleotides read TGTGCCAGCGTACAGGGTGAATCGGTCACCTTC.

There are a few counts of this clonotype. The rearrangement links TRBV14 to TRBJ1-2; 10 positions match TRBD1. V gave up 4 bases and J gave up 4 bases; unmatched junction bases: 12. From germline, CDR1 is SGHDN and CDR2 FVKESK. There are 17 residues in the CDR3. CDR3 amino acids: CASSRLGDRGSSYGYTF. CDR3 sequence (DNA): TGTGCCAGCAGCCGCCTGGGGGACAGGGGCTCTTCCTATGGCTACACCTTC.

This clonotype was picked up many times. The J gene is TRBJ1-1, the V gene TRBV6-2 or TRBV6-3; possibly TRBD1 for D (5 bases). Deletions cut 6 bases from V and 11 bases from J, with 16 bases between. The CDR3 length is 12 residues. Germline V lookup: CDR1 MNHEY, CDR2 SVGEGT. The CDR3 DNA is TGTGCCAGCAGCCCCGGGACGACAGTTGCTTTCTTT. Translating gives CASSPGTTVAFF.

This clonotype was seen more than once but under ten times. The chain combines TRBV30 with TRBJ2-1, with 10 bases fitting TRBD2. This CDR3 is built from 15 residues. CDR1 and CDR2 from the germline V gene are GTSNPN and SVGIG (reference sequence). V lost 1 base to trimming and J lost 8 bases; unmatched junction nucleotides: 8. The CDR3 DNA sequence: TGTGCCTGGAGTGGAAGCGGGGGGGCCGGGGATGAGCAGTTCTTC. This codes for CAWSGSGGAGDEQFF.

This clonotype has a handful of counts. The gene calls are TRBV7-2 and TRBJ1-1; 7 bases are shared with TRBD1. Germline CDR1 SGHTA, CDR2 FQGNSA. The CDR3 runs 15 residues. With V trimmed by 4 bases and J by 5 bases, 10 bases remained unmatched. The CDR3 nucleotides are TGTGCCAGCAGCTCCTTTGACAGGGCGAGGACTGAAGCTTTCTTT. Protein product: CASSSFDRARTEAFF.

This clonotype was observed a handful of times. The gene calls are TRBV4-3 and TRBJ1-2; D uncertain. Trimming took 5 bases from V and 1 from J, leaving 8 bases between them. In germline, CDR1 is LGHNA, CDR2 YSLEER. This CDR3 comprises 13 residues. The CDR3 bases are TGCGCCAGCAGCAGAACCCATAACTATGGCTACACCTTC. Protein sequence: CASSRTHNYGYTF.

This clonotype was recorded many times. The CDR3 DNA sequence: TGTGCCAGCAGCTTAGTAGGGGGCACAGATACGCAGTATTTT. Translating gives CASSLVGGTDTQYF. This chain links TRBV7-2 with TRBJ2-3; D may be TRBD1 (5 bases). Germline CDR1 SGHTA, CDR2 FQGNSA. Deletions cut 1 base from V and 1 base from J, with 6 bases between. The CDR3 is made up of 14 amino acids.

The rearrangement joins TRBV9 to TRBJ2-2; maybe TRBD2 (6 bases). The CDR3 spans 16 residues. Trimming stripped 3 bases from V and 1 base from J, with 13 bases between. Germline assignment: CDR1 SGDLS and CDR2 YYNGEE. The CDR3 coding sequence is TGTGCCAGCAGCGGGAACCGGGACTGGAACACCGGGGAGCTGTTTTTT. Protein sequence: CASSGNRDWNTGELFF. Filled out from reference TRBV9 and TRBJ2-2, the complete variable domain reads DSGVTQTPKHLITATGQRVTLRCSPRSGDLSVYWYQQSLDQGLQFLIQYYNGEERAKGNILERFSAQQFPDLHSELNLSSLELGDSALYFCASSGNRDWNTGELFFGEGSRLTVL.

V is TRBV6-6 and J is TRBJ1-2; D call uncertain. V was cut by 2 bases and J by 1 base, with 8 bases left in between. Germline values: CDR1 MNHNY, CDR2 SVGAGI (reference sequence). CDR3 length: 14 amino acids. CDR3 nucleotides: TGTGCCAGCAGTTACAATGCCCTTAACTATGGCTACACCTTC. This translates into CASSYNALNYGYTF.

Note on this clonotype: A much bigger clone sits one base away, suggesting this may be a read error. J is TRBJ2-3 and V is TRBV12-3 or TRBV12-4; D gene uncertain. Trimming removed 5 bases at V and 1 base at J, with 4 bases between. This CDR3 has 12 residues. The CDR3, as DNA: TGTGCCAGCAGTAAAGGCACAGATACGCAGTATTTT. Protein product: CASSKGTDTQYF.

This clonotype showed up just a few times. The V gene is TRBV30, the J gene TRBJ2-7, with a possible D match to TRBD2 (6 bases). This CDR3 has 12 amino acids. CDR1 GTSNPN and CDR2 SVGIG come from the germline V gene (reference sequence). Trimming left V 4 bases short and J 6 bases short, with 13 bases between. CDR3 region: CAWTGGRAEQYF. The CDR3 bases are TGTGCCTGGACTGGAGGGCGGGCCGAGCAGTACTTC.

This clonotype was recorded only once. The chain uses TRBV7-3 and TRBJ2-3, with 9 bases fitting TRBD2. Per germline, CDR1 SGHTA and CDR2 FQGTGA. The V segment lost 2 bases and the J segment 2 bases; nucleotides outside the gene matches: 5. The CDR3 totals 16 residues. CDR3 in amino acids: CASSLGSGGTTDTQYF. In nucleotides, the CDR3 is TGTGCCAGCAGCTTAGGTAGCGGGGGTACCACAGATACGCAGTATTTT.

This clonotype turned up a few times. The V call is TRBV5-1, the J call TRBJ1-1; D may be TRBD1 (5 bases). V was pared by 2 bases and J by 1 base, with 12 bases between. Germline lookup yields CDR1 SGHRS and CDR2 YFSETQ. The CDR3 contains 15 residues. Here the CDR3 DNA reads TGCGCCAGCAGCTTAAAGCTCCAGGGGAACACTGAAGCTTTCTTT. Translated, it gives CASSLKLQGNTEAFF.

In this sample, this clonotype turned up a few times. V usage is TRBV9 and J usage is TRBJ1-2; D unclear. The V end lost 4 bases, the J end lost 0 bases, and 13 bases lay between the germline ends. From germline, CDR1 is SGDLS and CDR2 YYNGEE. CDR3 length equals 15 residues. In DNA, the CDR3 is TGTGCCAGCAGCCCCCCGGGTCCGACTAACTATGGCTACACCTTC. As protein: CASSPPGPTNYGYTF. Full variable domain (outside the CDR3, taken from reference TRBV9 and TRBJ1-2): DSGVTQTPKHLITATGQRVTLRCSPRSGDLSVYWYQQSLDQGLQFLIQYYNGEERAKGNILERFSAQQFPDLHSELNLSSLELGDSALYFCASSPPGPTNYGYTFGSGTRLTVV.

This clonotype was observed a handful of times. The V call is TRBV7-6, the J call TRBJ2-3; TRBD2 might be the D (5 bases). The germline V gene has CDR1 SGHVS and CDR2 FNYEAQ. The ends were cut back, 2 bases at V and 8 bases at J, with 17 bases in the middle. This CDR3 region has 15 residues. The CDR3 is CASSLNTPGSGTQYF. Here the CDR3 DNA reads TGTGCCAGCAGCTTAAATACTCCGGGATCTGGTACGCAGTATTTT.

The rearrangement joins TRBV7-9 to TRBJ2-5, with D maybe TRBD2 (7 bases). The CDR3 extends over 16 amino acids. The V gene lost 1 base and the J gene lost 2 bases, with 14 bases spanning the gap. Germline-derived CDR1 and CDR2 are SEHNR and FQNEAQ (reference sequence). CDR3 nucleotides: TGTGCCAGCAGCTTAGTAAGGGGGGGGCGGCAAGAGACCCAGTACTTC. Translating it yields CASSLVRGGRQETQYF. The full variable domain, completed using reference TRBV7-9 and TRBJ2-5, is DTGVSQNPRHKITKRGQNVTFRCDPISEHNRLYWYRQTLGQGPEFLTYFQNEAQLEKSRLLSDRFSAERPKGSFSTLEIQRTEQGDSAMYLCASSLVRGGRQETQYFGPGTRLLVL.

This clonotype was detected only a few times. This sequence joins TRBV3-1 and TRBJ2-1; 8 nucleotides line up with TRBD1. CDR1 and CDR2 from the germline V gene are LGHDT and YNNKEL (reference sequence). The CDR3 runs 15 residues. The trim removed 3 bases at V and 4 bases at J, leaving 5 bases unmatched. The CDR3 protein is CASSHGTGPYNEQFF. For the CDR3, the DNA is TGTGCCAGCAGCCACGGGACAGGTCCATACAATGAGCAGTTCTTC.

This clonotype was counted ten times or more. The DNA for the CDR3 is TGCGCCAGCAGCCTCTTAGGATCAGGGTCCTACGAGCAGTACTTC. This translates into CASSLLGSGSYEQYF. This rearrangement joins TRBV5-1 to TRBJ2-7; D is perhaps TRBD1 (5 bases). V was trimmed by 4 bases and J by 1 base, leaving 15 bases between them. The CDR3 loop spans 15 amino acids. The germline V gene has CDR1 SGHRS and CDR2 YFSETQ.

Written as DNA, the CDR3 is TGTGCCAGCAGCGTGAGTCCCGGGACAGGGGACAATGAGCAGTTCTTC. Translation: CASSVSPGTGDNEQFF. The chain employs TRBV7-9 and TRBJ2-1; 10 bases line up with TRBD1. CDR3 length: 16 residues. Germline V gene lookup returns CDR1 SEHNR and CDR2 FQNEAQ (reference sequence). After removal of 5 bases from V and 5 bases from J, the junction contained 9 bases not matched to a gene. Based on the CDR3 plus reference TRBV7-9 and TRBJ2-1, the full variable domain is DTGVSQNPRHKITKRGQNVTFRCDPISEHNRLYWYRQTLGQGPEFLTYFQNEAQLEKSRLLSDRFSAERPKGSFSTLEIQRTEQGDSAMYLCASSVSPGTGDNEQFFGPGTRLTVL.